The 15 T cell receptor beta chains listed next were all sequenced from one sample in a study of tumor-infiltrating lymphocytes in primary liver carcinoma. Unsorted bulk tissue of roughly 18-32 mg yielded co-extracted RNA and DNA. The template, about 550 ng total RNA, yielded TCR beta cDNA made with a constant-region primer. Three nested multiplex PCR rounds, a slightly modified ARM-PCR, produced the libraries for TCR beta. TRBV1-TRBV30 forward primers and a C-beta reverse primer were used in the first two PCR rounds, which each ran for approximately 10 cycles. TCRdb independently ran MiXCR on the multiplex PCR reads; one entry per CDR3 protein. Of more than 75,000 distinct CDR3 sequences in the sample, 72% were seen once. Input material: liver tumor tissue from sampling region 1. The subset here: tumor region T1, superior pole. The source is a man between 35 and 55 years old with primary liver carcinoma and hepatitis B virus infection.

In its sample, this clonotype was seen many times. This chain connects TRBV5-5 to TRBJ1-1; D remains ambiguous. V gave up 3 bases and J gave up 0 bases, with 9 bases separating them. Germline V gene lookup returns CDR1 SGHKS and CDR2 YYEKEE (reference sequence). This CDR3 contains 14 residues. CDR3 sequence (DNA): TGTGCCAGCAGCTATCGAACACTGAACACTGAAGCTTTCTTT. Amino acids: CASSYRTLNTEAFF.

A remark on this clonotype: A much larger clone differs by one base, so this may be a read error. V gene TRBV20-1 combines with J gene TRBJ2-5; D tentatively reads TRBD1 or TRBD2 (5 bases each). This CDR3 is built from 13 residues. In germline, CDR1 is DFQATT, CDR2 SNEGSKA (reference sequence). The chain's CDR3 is CSVRAGAQETQYF. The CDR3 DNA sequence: TGCAGTGTTAGAGCCGGGGCGCAAGAGACCCAGTACTTC.

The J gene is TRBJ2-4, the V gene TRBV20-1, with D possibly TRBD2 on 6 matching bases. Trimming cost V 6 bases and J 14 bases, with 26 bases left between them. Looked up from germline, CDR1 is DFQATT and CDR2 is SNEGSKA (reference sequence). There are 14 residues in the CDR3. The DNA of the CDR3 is TGCAGTGCCCCCCCCCCGGGAGCCAAAAACAATAAGTACTTC. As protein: CSAPPPGAKNNKYF.

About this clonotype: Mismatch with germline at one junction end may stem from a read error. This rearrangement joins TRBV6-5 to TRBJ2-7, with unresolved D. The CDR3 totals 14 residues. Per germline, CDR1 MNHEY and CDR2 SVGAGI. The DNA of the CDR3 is TGTGCCAGCAGTTACGACTGGGGTCCCTACGAGCACTACTTC. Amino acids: CASSYDWGPYEHYF.

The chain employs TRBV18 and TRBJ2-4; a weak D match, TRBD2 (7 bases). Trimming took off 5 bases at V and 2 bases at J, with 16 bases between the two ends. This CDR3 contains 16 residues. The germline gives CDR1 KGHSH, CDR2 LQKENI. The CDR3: CASSLQGGRTKNIQYF. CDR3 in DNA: TGTGCCAGCTCATTACAGGGAGGGAGGACCAAAAACATTCAGTACTTC.

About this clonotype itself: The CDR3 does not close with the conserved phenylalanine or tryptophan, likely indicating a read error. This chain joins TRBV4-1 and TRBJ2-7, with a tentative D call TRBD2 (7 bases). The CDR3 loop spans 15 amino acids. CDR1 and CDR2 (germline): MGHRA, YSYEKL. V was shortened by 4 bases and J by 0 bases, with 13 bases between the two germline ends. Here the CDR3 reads CASSPRGGGSYEQYL. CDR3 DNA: TGCGCCAGCAGCCCCCGGGGAGGGGGCTCCTACGAGCAGTACCTT.

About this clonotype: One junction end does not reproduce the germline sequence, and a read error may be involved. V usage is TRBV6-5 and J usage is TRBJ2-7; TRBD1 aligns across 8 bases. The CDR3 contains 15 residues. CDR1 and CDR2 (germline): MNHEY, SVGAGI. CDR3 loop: CASRPARDRHYDQYF. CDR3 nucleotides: TGTGCCAGTAGGCCCGCACGGGACAGGCACTACGATCAGTACTTC.

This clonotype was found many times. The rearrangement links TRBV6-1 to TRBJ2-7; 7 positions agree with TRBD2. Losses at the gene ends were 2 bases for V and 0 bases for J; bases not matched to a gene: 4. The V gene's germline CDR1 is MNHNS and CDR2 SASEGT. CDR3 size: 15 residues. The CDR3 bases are TGTGCCAGCAGTGAAACCGGGAGGTCCTCCTACGAGCAGTACTTC. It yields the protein CASSETGRSSYEQYF.

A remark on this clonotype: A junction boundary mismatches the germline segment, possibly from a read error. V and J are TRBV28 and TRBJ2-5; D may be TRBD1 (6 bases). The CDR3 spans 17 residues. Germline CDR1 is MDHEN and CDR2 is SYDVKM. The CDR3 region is CASSLMELSGAQEAQYF. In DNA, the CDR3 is TGTGCCAGCAGTTTAATGGAACTTTCAGGGGCGCAAGAGGCCCAGTACTTC.

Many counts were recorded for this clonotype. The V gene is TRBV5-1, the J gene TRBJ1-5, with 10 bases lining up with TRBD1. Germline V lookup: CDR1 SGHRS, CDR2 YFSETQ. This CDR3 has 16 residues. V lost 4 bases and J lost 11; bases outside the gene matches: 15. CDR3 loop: CASSATGTGDGQSQHF. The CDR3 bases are TGCGCCAGCAGCGCGACGGGGACAGGGGATGGCCAGTCCCAGCATTTT.

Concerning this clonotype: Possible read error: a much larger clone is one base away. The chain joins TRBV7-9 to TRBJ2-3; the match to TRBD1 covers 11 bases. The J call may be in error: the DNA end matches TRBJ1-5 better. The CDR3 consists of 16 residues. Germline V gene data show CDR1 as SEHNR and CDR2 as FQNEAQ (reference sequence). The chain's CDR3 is CASSLGDRGLADTQHF. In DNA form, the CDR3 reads TGTGCCAGCAGCTTGGGGGACAGGGGGTTGGCAGATACGCAGCATTTT.

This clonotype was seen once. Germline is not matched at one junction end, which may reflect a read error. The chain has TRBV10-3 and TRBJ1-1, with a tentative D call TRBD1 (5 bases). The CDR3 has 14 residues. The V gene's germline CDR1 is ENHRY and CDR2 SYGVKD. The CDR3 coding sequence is TGTGCCATCAGTCAGGACACGGGGAACGCTGAAGCTTTCTTT. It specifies CAISQDTGNAEAFF.

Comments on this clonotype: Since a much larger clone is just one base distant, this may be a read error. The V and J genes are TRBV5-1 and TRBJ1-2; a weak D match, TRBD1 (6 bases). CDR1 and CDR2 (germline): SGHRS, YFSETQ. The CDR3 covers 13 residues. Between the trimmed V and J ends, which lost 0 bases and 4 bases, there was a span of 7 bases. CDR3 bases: TGCGCCAGCAGCTTGGGGGACACCTATGGCTACACCTTC. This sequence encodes CASSLGDTYGYTF.

The CDR3 region has the DNA TGTGTCACGTCGACTAGCGTGGGTCTGGACGAGCAGTACTTC. This codes for CVTSTSVGLDEQYF. V usage is TRBV10-3 and J usage is TRBJ2-7, with TRBD2 matching 8 bases. Germline assignment: CDR1 ENHRY and CDR2 SYGVKD. This CDR3 comprises 14 residues.

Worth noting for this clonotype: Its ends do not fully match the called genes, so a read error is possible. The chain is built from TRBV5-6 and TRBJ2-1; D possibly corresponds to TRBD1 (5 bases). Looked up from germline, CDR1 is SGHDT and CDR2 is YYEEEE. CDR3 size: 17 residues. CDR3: CANSSRDSPSSYNEQFF. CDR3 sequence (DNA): TGTGCCAACAGCTCGCGTGACAGCCCCAGCTCCTACAATGAGCAGTTCTTC.